This T cell receptor beta chain was documented in a study of glioma-infiltrating T cells after dendritic cell vaccination. A note on this clone: Its target is not known.

Whole-study results and caveats: Longer survival after dendritic cell vaccination followed higher pretreatment TIL content.

The V gene's germline CDR1 is SNHLY and CDR2 FYNNEI. The CDR3 extends over 13 amino acids. Generated by immunoSEQ multiplex PCR, the TCRdb table keeps only in-frame clones and is missing some. This table holds around 96,000 clones, around three quarters found once. The origin of this receptor is a human donor with glioblastoma. The chain uses TRBV2 and TRBJ2-5; 10 positions match TRBD1. The J call may be incorrect, as the DNA end agrees better with TRBJ2-7. The sequencing used blood, collected before dendritic cell vaccination. CDR3 loop: CASSGTGGYEQYF. DNA of the CDR3: TGTGCCAGCAGTGGGACAGGGGGGTACGAGCAGTACTTC.